Listed below are T cell receptor beta chains from one sample, sequenced in a study of human versus mouse CDR3 diversity and MHC coevolution. Profiling relied on immunoSEQ multiplex PCR, and the TCRdb table lists in-frame clones only, not all of them. Of about 77,000 clones in the sample, 92% were seen once. The specimen sequenced was naive CD4+ T cells from blood. These receptor sequences come from a person between 25 and 75 years old in good health. Each CDR3 is given with its conserved first and last residue. A D gene is named only where the DNA matches it firmly. Not all rows give a size; the values are once, few, many and, for expanded clones, a class.

V gene	J gene	clone size	D gene	CDR3 protein	CDR3 DNA
TRBV4-2	TRBJ2-5	once	NA	CASSQVGGSGEETQYF	TGTGCCAGCAGCCAAGTAGGAGGGTCCGGTGAGGAGACCCAGTACTTC
TRBV7-3	TRBJ2-1	NA	TRBD2	CASSPYTQREINNEQFF	TGTGCCAGCAGCCCCTACACCCAGCGGGAGATTAACAATGAGCAGTTCTTC
TRBV6-6	TRBJ1-2	few	TRBD1	CASRSRGDSTNYGYTF	TGTGCCAGCAGAAGTAGAGGGGACAGCACTAACTATGGCTACACCTTC
TRBV5-1	TRBJ1-6	NA	NA	CASSFSGSDNSPLHF	TGCGCCAGCAGCTTCTCGGGGTCGGACAATTCACCCCTCCACTTT
TRBV5-1	TRBJ1-1	NA	NA	CASSSGLMNTEAFF	TGCGCCAGCAGCTCTGGACTGATGAACACTGAAGCTTTCTTT
TRBV2	TRBJ2-1	NA	TRBD2	CASSDLAGDSYNEQFF	TGTGCCAGCAGTGACCTAGCGGGGGACTCCTACAATGAGCAGTTCTTC
TRBV5-1	TRBJ2-1	NA	TRBD1	CASSLAGTGAYNEQFF	TGCGCCAGCAGCTTGGCGGGGACAGGGGCGTACAATGAGCAGTTCTTC
TRBV30	TRBJ1-3	NA	TRBD1	CAWRTGNSGNTIYF	TGTGCCTGGAGGACAGGGAATTCCGGAAACACCATATATTTT
TRBV4-1	TRBJ2-3	once	TRBD2	CASSPGIAGGPSTDTQYF	TGCGCCAGCAGCCCGGGGATAGCGGGGGGGCCTAGCACAGATACGCAGTATTTT
TRBV30	TRBJ2-4	NA	TRBD1	CAWSEGAAKNIQYF	TGTGCCTGGAGCGAGGGGGCCGCCAAAAACATTCAGTACTTC
TRBV30	TRBJ1-1	NA	NA	CAWSASENTEAFF	TGTGCCTGGAGTGCCTCAGAGAACACTGAAGCTTTCTTT
TRBV5-6	TRBJ1-1	NA	NA	CASRLQGNTEAFF	TGTGCCAGCAGGCTACAGGGGAACACTGAAGCTTTCTTT
TRBV6-5	TRBJ1-1	NA	NA	CASSYLTGNTEAFF	TGTGCCAGCAGTTATTTGACGGGGAACACTGAAGCTTTCTTT
TRBV19	TRBJ2-2	NA	TRBD2	CASKAAGDTGELFF	TGTGCCAGTAAGGCAGCGGGAGACACCGGGGAGCTGTTTTTT
TRBV27	TRBJ2-3	NA	TRBD1	CASSFSAGGWDTQYF	TGTGCCAGCAGTTTTTCGGCAGGGGGATGGGATACGCAGTATTTT
TRBV6-5	TRBJ1-2	NA	NA	CASTHGGRDGYTF	TGTGCCAGCACCCATGGGGGGAGGGATGGCTACACCTTC
TRBV5-6	TRBJ2-3	NA	NA	CASSPGPQDADTQYF	TGTGCCAGCAGCCCCGGGCCACAGGATGCAGATACGCAGTATTTT
TRBV5-4	TRBJ2-7	NA	TRBD1	CASSAGQGVYEQYF	TGTGCCAGCAGCGCCGGACAGGGGGTCTACGAGCAGTACTTC
TRBV6-1	TRBJ1-4	NA	NA	CASTSSGSTNEKLFF	TGTGCCAGCACCAGCTCGGGATCAACTAATGAAAAACTGTTTTTT
TRBV18	TRBJ2-2	NA	TRBD2	CASSPSGDRTGELFF	TGTGCCAGCTCACCTAGCGGGGACCGCACCGGGGAGCTGTTTTTT
TRBV6-4	TRBJ2-7	NA	TRBD1	CASSGGQGVYYEQYF	TGTGCCAGCAGTGGCGGACAGGGGGTTTACTACGAGCAGTACTTC
TRBV28	TRBJ2-7	NA	TRBD1	CASRTQGAEIEQYF	TGTGCCAGCAGAACCCAGGGGGCTGAAATCGAGCAGTACTTC
TRBV6-1	TRBJ2-1	NA	TRBD2	CASSGTSVYNEQFF	TGTGCCAGCAGCGGGACTAGCGTATACAATGAGCAGTTCTTC
TRBV19	TRBJ2-1	NA	NA	CASSPSSYNEQFF	TGTGCCAGTTCGCCGAGCTCCTACAATGAGCAGTTCTTC
TRBV7-2	TRBJ2-5	NA	NA	CASSFRGQETQYF	TGTGCCAGCAGCTTTCGGGGACAAGAGACCCAGTACTTC
TRBV4-2	TRBJ2-7	NA	NA	CASSQAHRVHEQYF	TGTGCCAGCAGCCAAGCTCACAGGGTCCACGAGCAGTACTTC
TRBV5-4	TRBJ2-5	NA	NA	CASSLAGRAETQYF	TGTGCCAGCAGCTTGGCCGGGAGAGCGGAGACCCAGTACTTC
TRBV2	TRBJ2-7	NA	TRBD1	CAGGQDSYEQYF	TGTGCCGGCGGACAGGACTCCTACGAGCAGTACTTC
TRBV14	TRBJ2-5	NA	TRBD2	CASSQGPTSATSVLFGETQYF	TGTGCCAGCAGCCAAGGGCCCACCTCCGCGACTAGCGTTTTGTTTGGAGAGACCCAGTACTTC
TRBV28	TRBJ2-7	NA	TRBD1	CASSQMAQGRYEQYF	TGTGCCAGCAGTCAAATGGCACAGGGGCGCTACGAGCAGTACTTC
TRBV5-1	TRBJ1-2	NA	NA	CASRAPEGGYTF	TGCGCCAGCAGGGCTCCTGAGGGCGGCTACACCTTC
TRBV7-2	TRBJ2-7	once	TRBD1	CASSRTGGLNEQYF	TGTGCCAGCAGCAGGACAGGGGGCCTCAACGAGCAGTACTTC
TRBV28	TRBJ1-5	few	NA	CASSSTGNNQPQHF	TGTGCCAGCAGTTCGACAGGTAACAATCAGCCCCAGCATTTT
TRBV5-3	TRBJ2-1	NA	NA	CARSLEAGAFYNEQFF	TGTGCCAGAAGCTTGGAGGCGGGGGCCTTCTACAATGAGCAGTTCTTC
TRBV5-1	TRBJ2-7	NA	TRBD2	CASSPTGGTTYEQYF	TGCGCCAGCAGCCCAACGGGGGGGACGACCTACGAGCAGTACTTC
TRBV6-1	TRBJ2-3	once	TRBD2	CASSESLRGNTDTQYF	TGTGCCAGCAGTGAGTCTCTGCGGGGGAACACAGATACGCAGTATTTT
TRBV7-2	TRBJ2-3	NA	TRBD2	CASSRSGRATDTQYF	TGTGCCAGCAGCCGTAGCGGGAGGGCCACAGATACGCAGTATTTT
TRBV27	TRBJ1-1	NA	NA	CASSGRGDTEAFF	TGTGCCAGCAGTGGGAGGGGTGACACTGAAGCTTTCTTT
TRBV11-2	TRBJ1-1	NA	TRBD1	CASSDQGAGDTEAFF	TGTGCCAGCAGCGACCAGGGGGCTGGGGACACTGAAGCTTTCTTT
TRBV14	TRBJ2-7	NA	NA	CASSQAGGFYEQYF	TGTGCCAGCAGCCAGGCAGGGGGGTTCTACGAGCAGTACTTC
TRBV6-5	TRBJ2-7	NA	TRBD1	CASSLDIVTGAEQYF	TGTGCCAGCAGTCTCGATATCGTTACAGGGGCCGAGCAGTACTTC
TRBV4-1	TRBJ2-7	NA	TRBD2	CASSQRSLAGGHIEQYF	TGCGCCAGCAGCCAAAGGTCCCTAGCGGGGGGGCATATCGAGCAGTACTTC
TRBV9	TRBJ1-2	NA	NA	CASSVAQGTYGYTF	TGTGCCAGCAGCGTAGCACAGGGAACCTATGGCTACACCTTC
TRBV13	TRBJ1-1	NA	TRBD1	CASSPRRQGLTEAFF	TGTGCCAGCAGCCCCCGTCGACAGGGACTCACTGAAGCTTTCTTT
TRBV6-1	TRBJ1-2	NA	NA	CASSEGAGYGYTF	TGTGCCAGCAGTGAAGGGGCCGGCTATGGCTACACCTTC
TRBV5-6	TRBJ2-1	NA	TRBD2	CASSLIPGGAVNEQFF	TGTGCCAGCAGCTTGATTCCCGGGGGGGCCGTCAATGAGCAGTTCTTC
TRBV2	TRBJ2-1	NA	TRBD2	CASSERGIYNEQFF	TGTGCCAGCAGTGAGCGGGGGATCTACAATGAGCAGTTCTTC
TRBV19	TRBJ2-7	NA	NA	CASSIEADYEQYF	TGTGCCAGTAGTATCGAGGCGGACTACGAGCAGTACTTC
TRBV5-4	TRBJ2-7	once	TRBD1	CASSSRSGTGQYEQYF	TGTGCCAGCAGCTCGAGATCTGGGACAGGGCAGTACGAGCAGTACTTC
TRBV18	TRBJ1-1	NA	NA	CASSPIVTGAFF	TGTGCCAGCTCACCCATCGTTACCGGGGCTTTCTTT
TRBV5-1	TRBJ1-6	NA	NA	CASSLAYRDSPLHF	TGCGCCAGCAGCCTAGCTTACAGGGATTCACCCCTCCACTTT
TRBV4-1	TRBJ2-7	NA	TRBD2	CASSQRGLAGGPSYEQYF	TGCGCCAGCAGCCAACGGGGACTAGCGGGGGGACCCTCCTACGAGCAGTACTTC
TRBV7-3	TRBJ2-3	NA	NA	CASSPQAGRTDTQYF	TGTGCCAGCAGCCCCCAGGCGGGACGCACAGATACGCAGTATTTT
TRBV6-6	TRBJ2-7	NA	TRBD1	CASSAARDSFREQYF	TGTGCCAGCAGTGCGGCCCGGGACAGTTTCCGCGAGCAGTACTTC
TRBV6-1	TRBJ1-1	once	NA	CASSANPAGEAFF	TGTGCCAGCAGTGCCAACCCGGCGGGTGAAGCTTTCTTT
TRBV18	TRBJ1-1	NA	NA	CASSPRGGADTEAFF	TGTGCCAGCTCACCCCGTGGGGGGGCAGACACTGAAGCTTTCTTT
TRBV9	TRBJ1-2	NA	TRBD1	CASSVSTGTQGNTF	TGTGCCAGCAGCGTGTCGACAGGGACCCAAGGGAACACCTTC